Sequencing of this T cell receptor (beta chain) was carried out in a study of PD-1 blockade in classical Hodgkin lymphoma. Study findings and constraints: Reasons behind the repertoire differences stay unclear, perhaps disease activity or earlier therapy. Reports indicated that newly diagnosed patients had lower baseline TCR diversity than healthy donors did.

Here immunoSEQ multiplex PCR was the method, and the copy in TCRdb shows in-frame clones only, minus some. The repertoire holds some 27,000 clones, approximately 93% seen once, with approximately 3.9% in the top ten. About this clone: What it recognizes is unknown.

As to time point: newly diagnosed, previously untreated cHL patient sample. Comparison used PBMCs from newly diagnosed, untreated classical Hodgkin lymphoma. V was shortened by 1 base and J by 2 bases, with 8 bases between the two germline ends. The CDR3 loop spans 14 amino acids. CDR1 is SGHTA and CDR2 is FQGNSA in the germline V gene. The chain joins TRBV7-2 to TRBJ2-5, with D maybe TRBD1 (5 bases). The clonotype was recovered from a human donor with classical Hodgkin lymphoma. Sequences were obtained from peripheral blood mononuclear cells (PBMCs). CDR3 sequence: CASSLGTQQETQYF. Here the CDR3 DNA reads TGTGCCAGCAGCTTAGGGACACAACAAGAGACCCAGTACTTC.